These 12 T cell receptor beta chains came from one sample sequenced in a study of blood T cell repertoires in COVID-19 (dated by TCRdb to about 2020). The method was the immunoSEQ multiplex PCR assay. Not all clones reach the TCRdb copy of this immuneACCESS table, which keeps in-frame sequences only. Checked studies attribute under half of the gap to unresolved V genes and leave the rest unexplained. The sample table contains 250,000 to 350,000 clones; only one count was recorded for 75% to 90% of them. Around 13% of the sample is held by the ten biggest clonotypes. Source material: peripheral blood. Every receptor here comes from a woman aged 60 to 75 with acute or convalescent COVID-19.

The chain has TRBV28 and TRBJ2-2; tentative D call: TRBD1 (5 bases). With 8 bases removed from V and 3 bases from J, the gap between germline ends came to 13 bases. Germline V gene sequence: CDR1 MDHEN, CDR2 SYDVKM. The CDR3 sequence is 14 residues long. Here the CDR3 reads CASGRAGYTGELFF. The CDR3 DNA reads as TGTGCCAGCGGACGGGCAGGGTACACCGGGGAGCTGTTTTTT.

The rearrangement joins TRBV6-4 to TRBJ1-6; no reliable D call. The CDR3 spans 15 residues. CDR1 and CDR2 (germline): MRHNA, SNTAGT. The V and J ends lost 4 bases and 0 bases respectively, with 7 bases between them. CDR3 residues: CASSVTSSYNSPLHF. The DNA of the CDR3 is TGTGCCAGCAGTGTCACGAGCTCCTATAATTCACCCCTCCACTTT.

The chain joins TRBV7-9 to TRBJ2-3; 7 bases align to TRBD2. This CDR3 is built from 15 residues. The V gene's germline CDR1 is SEHNR and CDR2 FQNEAQ (reference sequence). The V gene end was trimmed by 5 bases and the J gene end by 0 bases; junction bases not matched to a gene: 5. The CDR3 DNA reads as TGTGCCAGCAGCCTCCACGGGGGGAGCACAGATACGCAGTATTTT. Its translation: CASSLHGGSTDTQYF.

This rearrangement joins TRBV15 to TRBJ1-2; TRBD1 agrees at 8 bases. With 0 bases clipped from V and 2 bases from J, the junction kept 5 bases outside the gene matches. This CDR3 is built from 16 residues. Germline lookup yields CDR1 LNHNV and CDR2 YYDKDF (reference sequence). CDR3 sequence reads: CATSRDGTGGNYGYTF. CDR3 bases: TGTGCCACCAGCAGAGACGGGACAGGCGGGAACTATGGCTACACCTTC.

This sequence joins TRBV27 and TRBJ2-1; no clear D gene. Trimming removed 6 bases at V and 0 bases at J, with 15 bases between. This CDR3 is built from 16 residues. Per the germline V gene, CDR1 is MNHEY and CDR2 is SMNVEV (reference sequence). The CDR3 DNA reads TGTGCCAGCAGAGATCTTGGTATGAGCTCCTACAATGAGCAGTTCTTC. Its protein product is CASRDLGMSSYNEQFF.

The DNA for the CDR3 is TGTGCCAGTAGTATCCTCCTCGGGACTAGCGGGGGGAACAATGAGCAGTTCTTC. This translates into CASSILLGTSGGNNEQFF. V is TRBV19 and J is TRBJ2-1, with 15 bases fitting TRBD2. This CDR3 region has 18 residues. The junction had 8 bases not matched to a gene; V was cut back by 3 bases and J by 5 bases. Germline CDR1 and CDR2: LNHDA and SQIVND (reference sequence).

This chain links TRBV6-2 or TRBV6-3 with TRBJ2-5, with D possibly TRBD2 on 5 matching bases. There are 14 residues in the CDR3. V was pared by 2 bases and J by 2 bases, with 9 bases between. CDR1 and CDR2 from the germline V gene are MNHEY and SVGEGT. CDR3 sequence (DNA): TGTGCCAGCAGTTACCGGCGGGCACAAGAGACCCAGTACTTC. Translating it yields CASSYRRAQETQYF.

This clone was detected a few times. The rearrangement uses TRBV19 and TRBJ2-7, with 7 bases fitting TRBD2. J lost 0 bases, V lost 5 bases, and 7 bases had no gene match. Germline V CDR1 and CDR2: LNHDA, SQIVND (reference sequence). The CDR3 extends over 15 amino acids. CDR3 nucleotide sequence: TGTGCCAGTAGTGCAACTAGCGCCATCTCCTACGAGCAGTACTTC. This codes for CASSATSAISYEQYF.

The CDR3 region is CSVALGTDTQYF. In DNA form, the CDR3 reads TGCAGCGTCGCACTAGGCACAGATACGCAGTATTTT. The V and J genes are TRBV29-1 and TRBJ2-3; D may be TRBD2 (5 bases). Germline V lookup: CDR1 SQVTM, CDR2 ANQGSEA. V was clipped by 6 bases and J by 1 base, with 8 bases between them. The CDR3 spans 12 residues.

This clone came up a few times. J is TRBJ2-7 and V is TRBV4-1; 8 positions match TRBD1. The V gene end was trimmed by 5 bases and the J gene end by 2 bases; junction bases not matched to a gene: 5. Germline V lookup: CDR1 MGHRA, CDR2 YSYEKL. There are 14 residues in the CDR3. Written as DNA, the CDR3 is TGCGCCAGCAGCTTCCGGGACAGGACCTACGAGCAGTACTTC. It translates to CASSFRDRTYEQYF.

This clone occurred once. The DNA of the CDR3 is TGTGCCAGCAGCTTACGCGGGCTGAGCACAGATACGCAGTATTTT. The encoded protein is CASSLRGLSTDTQYF. The gene calls are TRBV7-2 and TRBJ2-3; tentative D call: TRBD2 (5 bases). Germline V lookup: CDR1 SGHTA, CDR2 FQGNSA. The CDR3 length is 15 residues. With 2 bases removed from V and 0 bases from J, the gap between germline ends came to 9 bases.

V and J are TRBV10-1 and TRBJ2-1; 13 bases match TRBD2. The CDR3 sequence is 16 residues long. Germline values: CDR1 WNHNN, CDR2 SYGVQD (reference sequence). The ends lost 5 bases at V and 2 bases at J; junction bases unmatched: 3. The chain's CDR3 is CASSRLAGGTYNEQFF. Written as DNA, the CDR3 is TGCGCCAGCAGTCGACTAGCGGGAGGAACCTACAATGAGCAGTTCTTC.